This TCR beta chain emerged from a study of cytomegalovirus exposure and HLA in healthy donors (dated by TCRdb to about 2017). Some background on the complete study: An earlier analysis of roughly 570 of the donors reported under 300 Gb of sequence data and 90 million to 120 million unique TCR beta sequences obtained from 180 million or so T cells. An early release covering roughly 640 HLA-typed donors comprised about 290 gigabases of sequencing data and 85 million or so unique TCR sequences. A separate validation cohort of 100 to 150 different subjects was used in addition to the roughly 670-subject first cohort. The study was designed to test whether signatures of past pathogen exposure could be identified by cataloging public T cell receptors. A later analysis re-examined previously published TCR beta repertoires from 500 to 700 donors and added high-resolution HLA genotyping to investigate patterns of TCR occurrence. Both class I and class II loci were covered by HLA typing, at four-digit resolution. The study used immunosequencing to profile the T cell repertoires of several hundred subjects and linked those repertoires to cytomegalovirus serostatus. Of the 398 genotyped donors, about 84% fell in the genetic ancestry cluster associated with self-reported Caucasian donors. All discovery cohort repertoires had been generated using a single sequencing platform. On average, about 200,000 unique TCR beta nucleotide sequences were sequenced per donor among 350 to 400 genotyped donors of the cohort, with roughly 19% of those sequences being non-productive. In an earlier analysis of 500 to 650 of the donors, high-throughput TCR beta sequencing was used to judge whether each TCR beta V gene segment behaved as functional or pseudogenic. Roughly 5 DR-DQ haplotypes were treated as single units for association and clustering because of strong linkage in the cohort. Typing coverage varied by locus: about 629-630 donors for A, B, C, DRB1 and DQB1; approximately 500 for DQA1; around 570 for DPA1; 400 to 480 for DPB1. Rather than drawing on any new phenotypic data, the later analysis identified candidate immune exposures from TCR beta sequences and the way those sequences occurred across donors. Genome-wide SNP genotypes for about 55% of the roughly 670 donors were used in a later genetic analysis, which treated that subset as a discovery cohort. To predict cytomegalovirus infection status, the study combined high-throughput TCR immunosequencing, statistical association of individual TCRs with disease status, and machine learning. Alongside the repertoire data, information on donor age, sex, ethnicity and CMV serostatus was compiled.

For this clone: Its antigen has not been determined. Base qualities were left out, and no much larger clone turns up one base away.

Receptor libraries were prepared by the immunoSEQ multiplex PCR assay. The multiplex PCR relied on a mix of 60 forward primers for TCR Vbeta segments and 13 reverse primers for TCR Jbeta segments. The CDR3 region of rearranged TCR beta genes was amplified from genomic DNA with a multiplex PCR assay. Amplified TCR beta libraries were sequenced as 87-base-pair reads on the Illumina HiSeq System. The study's own analysis went as follows. Across the roughly 600 repertoires, a later analysis counted around 80 million unique TCR beta chains, 9 million to 14 million of which were shared by at least two donors. Raw reads were error-corrected and collapsed into unique sequences with a nearest-neighbor algorithm that merged closely related sequences to remove PCR and sequencing errors. V, D and J gene segments were assigned by aligning CDR3 sequences to IMGT reference sequences. For a sequence to be retained, a match of at least six nucleotides to both a V gene segment and a J gene segment was required. A rearrangement was called productive if the CDR3 had no stop codons and remained in frame with V and J, and every other rearrangement was called non-productive. Following IMGT convention, CDR3 was defined as the stretch from the second conserved V-encoded cysteine to the conserved J-encoded phenylalanine. The earlier analysis of about 590 of the donors excluded sequences that lacked an unambiguous match to a single V gene segment. In an earlier analysis of roughly 500 of the donors, V segments were called functional above 56.7% productive rearrangements and were called segregating when the between-donor standard deviation exceeded 5%. A statistical classification framework was developed to diagnose cytomegalovirus status using the catalog of TCR beta chain sequences. In a later analysis, TCR nucleotide sequences were compared against IMGT/GENE-DB human TR gene sequences so that V and J genes could be assigned. In a later analysis, CDR3 sequences and most-parsimonious VDJ recombination scenarios were assigned using the TCRdist pipeline. A later analysis defined each TCR beta chain by its CDR3 amino acid sequence plus V-gene family, and excluded reads lacking a unique V-gene family. A later analysis removed 550 to 700 highly shared, low-generation-probability nucleotide sequences to deal with suspected cross-contamination and a sequencing artifact. In a later analysis, a clonal expansion index for each public chain was calculated from normalized within-repertoire ranks of inferred template counts. In a later analysis, generation probabilities were computed using a VDJ recombination model fitted to out-of-frame rearrangements, and the results were checked against IGoR. In a later analysis, TCR-TCR, TCR-HLA and TCR-CMV co-occurrence was scored with hypergeometric tests, and a repertoire-size bias correction was applied to TCR pairs. False discovery rates were estimated in a later analysis by permuting HLA or CMV assignments 20 times. A later analysis grouped co-occurring TCRs with DBSCAN, adding TCRdist sequence similarity when clustering within HLA-allele-positive subsets. Repertoires with fewer than 30,000 or more than 120,000 public chains were left out of co-occurrence clustering, as were about 5 repertoires with anomalous nucleotide sharing. TCRdb took this table from immuneACCESS and kept in-frame rearrangements with V and J called. Such tables lack part of the clones; where checked against another copy, unresolved V genes explain under half of the gap, and the rest is unexplained. The V and J calls and clone size are taken from that table; D and trimming were inferred from the DNA. Present in this sample are about 69,000 clones, around 74% of which were seen just once. The ten biggest clones cover 11% of the sample.

Points the paper makes about the study in general: HLA typing was unavailable for some donors at each locus, so association tests used only the typed subset. Correlated functional status among segregating V segments might be attributable to linkage disequilibrium, but an unknown experimental factor could not be ruled out. The sequencing pipeline was judged likely to have produced a cluster of highly shared sequence variants as a technical artifact. This cohort had only TCR beta chains sequenced, and the lack of alpha or paired-chain data limited which features could be detected. When HLA alleles, especially DR and DQ, strongly co-occurred, TCR associations were difficult to assign to individual alleles. Some IMGT-functional V segments, including TRBV6-2 and TRBV6-3, could not be told apart with the 87-base-pair reads, so those segments were excluded. Around 16 rarely observed V segments, including chromosome 9 orphons, were excluded from the earlier analysis of about 610 of the donors because counts were too low. A further reported finding was that TCR beta sequences accurately predicted the HLA-A and HLA-B alleles for most subjects in the first cohort. Presence/absence analyses assumed roughly uniform sequencing depth across donors, an assumption that may not hold. For the cohort, immune exposure information was limited to CMV serostatus. The study gave a list of over 150 TCR beta chains associated with cytomegalovirus. A later analysis reported that several top co-occurrence clusters appeared linked to parvovirus B19, influenza, CMV and Epstein-Barr virus. A later analysis associated 15,000 to 20,000 TCR beta sequences with specific HLA alleles at a false discovery rate of 0.05. The classifier was reported to diagnose cytomegalovirus status with high specificity and sensitivity in both the original cohort and the validation cohort. In vitro tests confirmed that three of the cytomegalovirus-associated TCR beta chains recognize cytomegalovirus antigens. According to a later analysis, TCR association rates differed among HLA loci, with DRB1 alleles showing the most associated TCRs and HLA-C alleles showing the fewest. A later genetic analysis associated a missense DCLRE1C variant with V-gene and J-gene trimming of TCR beta chains, and an independent cohort replicated the association. The authors suggested that the approach could potentially be extended to other disease states and immunological phenotypes. In a later genetic analysis, fewer N-insertions in productive TCRs were reported among donors in an Asian-associated ancestry cluster than the approximately 710-donor mean. In a later analysis, HLA-associated TCR beta chains were found to be more clonally expanded and to have lower generation probabilities than equally common non-associated chains. Most CMV-associated TCR beta chains appeared to be HLA-restricted in a later analysis, and the HLA associations seemed to be driven largely by CMV exposure. An earlier analysis of approximately 600 of the donors showed that most TCR beta V segments appeared in productive rearrangements either about 87% or about 30% of the time, which broadly matched IMGT annotations. While some public TCRs were present in many individuals, most TCR sequences turned up only very rarely across donors.

V loses 0 bases, J loses 4 bases, and the germline ends lie 6 bases apart. The cysteine opens and the phenylalanine closes a CDR3 of 13 amino acids. The read is trimmed to its CDR3 DNA, 39 bases read in frame from base 1. The germline V gene gives CDR1 as MNHEY and CDR2 as SVGAGI. The cohort was made up of hundreds of healthy bone marrow donors. All cohort members were sampled while nominally healthy, although unrecorded immune exposures were likely present. The donor tested CMV seropositive and was one of the 289 seropositive cohort members. A peripheral blood sample was collected from each donor, and TCR beta sequencing was performed on peripheral blood mononuclear cells. Genomic DNA was extracted from the blood cell samples with the Qiagen DNeasy Blood Extraction Kit.

The chain was built from TRBV6-5 and TRBJ1-1, with the D segment identity uncertain. The sequenced sample was PBMCs. The TCR originated in a woman aged 60 to 75 in good health and CMV-seropositive. At the DNA level, the sequence is TGTGCCAGCAGTTACTCCGGGTCCACTGAAGCTTTCTTT. Its protein product is CASSYSGSTEAFF.